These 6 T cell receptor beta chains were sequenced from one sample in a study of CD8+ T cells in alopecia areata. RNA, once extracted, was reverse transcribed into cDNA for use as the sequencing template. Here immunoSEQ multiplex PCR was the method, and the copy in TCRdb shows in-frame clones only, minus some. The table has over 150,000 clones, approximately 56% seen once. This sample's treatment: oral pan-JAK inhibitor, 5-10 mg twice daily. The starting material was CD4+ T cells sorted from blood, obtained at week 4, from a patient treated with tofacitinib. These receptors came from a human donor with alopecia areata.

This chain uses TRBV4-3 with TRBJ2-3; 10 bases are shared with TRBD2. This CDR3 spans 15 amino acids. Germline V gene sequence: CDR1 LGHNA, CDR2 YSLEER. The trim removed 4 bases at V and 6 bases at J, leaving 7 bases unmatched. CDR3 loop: CASSRAGGPGDTQYF. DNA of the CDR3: TGCGCCAGCAGCCGAGCGGGAGGGCCGGGGGATACGCAGTATTTT.

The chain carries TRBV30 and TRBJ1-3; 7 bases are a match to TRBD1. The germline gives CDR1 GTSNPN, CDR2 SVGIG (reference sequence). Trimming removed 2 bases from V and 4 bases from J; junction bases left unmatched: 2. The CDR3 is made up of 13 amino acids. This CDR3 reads CAWSQGQGNTIYF. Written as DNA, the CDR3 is TGTGCCTGGAGTCAGGGACAGGGAAACACCATATATTTT.

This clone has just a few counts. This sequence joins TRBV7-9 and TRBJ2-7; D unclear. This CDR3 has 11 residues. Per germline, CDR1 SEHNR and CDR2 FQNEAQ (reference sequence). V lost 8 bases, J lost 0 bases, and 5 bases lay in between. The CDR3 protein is CASESSYEQYF. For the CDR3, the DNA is TGTGCCAGCGAGAGCTCCTACGAGCAGTACTTC.

Here the CDR3 reads CAWSPTTDTQYF. The CDR3 region has the DNA TGTGCCTGGAGTCCAACCACAGATACGCAGTATTTT. This sequence joins TRBV30 and TRBJ2-3; D gene uncertain. This CDR3 spans 12 amino acids. Germline V gives CDR1 GTSNPN, CDR2 SVGIG (reference sequence). V lost 2 bases, J lost 2 bases, and 5 bases lay in between.

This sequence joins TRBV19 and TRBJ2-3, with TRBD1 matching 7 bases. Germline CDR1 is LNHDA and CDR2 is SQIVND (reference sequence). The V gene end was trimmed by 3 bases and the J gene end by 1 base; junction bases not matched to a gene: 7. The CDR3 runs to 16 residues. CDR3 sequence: CASSIRTGLGTDTQYF. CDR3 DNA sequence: TGTGCCAGTAGTATTCGGACAGGCTTGGGCACAGATACGCAGTATTTT.

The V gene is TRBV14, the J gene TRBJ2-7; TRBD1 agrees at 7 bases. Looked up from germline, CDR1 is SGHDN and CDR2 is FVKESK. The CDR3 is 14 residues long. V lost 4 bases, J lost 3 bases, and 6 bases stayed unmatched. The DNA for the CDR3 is TGTGCCAGCAGCCCATACAGGGGTTACTACGAGCAGTACTTC. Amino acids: CASSPYRGYYEQYF.